The sequence of this T cell receptor beta chain was determined in a study of memory CD4+ T cells and cytomegalovirus serostatus. Method: immunoSEQ multiplex PCR; TCRdb's copy keeps in-frame clones and lacks some. The data contain tens of thousands of clones, roughly 79% of them seen just once; the ten biggest clones take up approximately 1.5%. The sort gate was single viable CD3+CD4+CD8-CD45RO+ cells for memory CD4+ T cells. Donors' CMV status reflects serum IgG against pp150, pp28, p38, p52. After thawing, CD4+ T cells were positively selected. As concerns this clone: Antigen unknown.

Whole-study results and caveats: Of around 160 reported CMV TCRbeta sequences, around 62 were found in memory CD4+ repertoires.

Trimming at V came to 4 bases and at J to 2 bases, leaving 3 bases not matched to a gene. Germline V lookup: CDR1 SGHNT, CDR2 YYREEE (reference sequence). This CDR3 is 14 amino acids long. The specimen sequenced was memory CD4+ T cells from blood. The chain is built from TRBV5-4 and TRBJ2-5; the match to TRBD2 covers 9 bases. The clonotype was recovered from an adult in good health and CMV-seronegative. CDR3 sequence (DNA): TGTGCCAGCAGCCATAGCGGGAGACAAGAGACCCAGTACTTC. The encoded protein is CASSHSGRQETQYF.